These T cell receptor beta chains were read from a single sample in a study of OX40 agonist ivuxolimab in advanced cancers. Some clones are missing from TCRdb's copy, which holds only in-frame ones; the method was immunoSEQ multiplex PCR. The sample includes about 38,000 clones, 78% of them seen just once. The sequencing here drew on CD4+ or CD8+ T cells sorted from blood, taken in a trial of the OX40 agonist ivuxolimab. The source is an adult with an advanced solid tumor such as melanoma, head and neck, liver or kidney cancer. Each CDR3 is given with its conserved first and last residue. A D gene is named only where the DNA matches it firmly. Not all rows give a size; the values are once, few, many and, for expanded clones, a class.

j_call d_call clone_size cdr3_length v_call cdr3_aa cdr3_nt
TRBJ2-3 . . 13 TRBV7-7 CASSLTGPDTQYF TGTGCCAGCAGCTTAACGGGGCCAGATACGCAGTATTTT
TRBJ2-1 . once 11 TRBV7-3 CASSLGNEQFF TGTGCCAGCAGCTTGGGGAATGAGCAGTTCTTC
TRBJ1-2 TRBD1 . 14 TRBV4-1 CASTITGTGYGYTF TGCGCCAGCACGATAACCGGGACAGGTTATGGCTACACCTTC
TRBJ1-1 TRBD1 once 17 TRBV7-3 CASSLKALGTGGTEAFF TGTGCCAGCAGCTTAAAGGCCCTAGGGACAGGAGGCACTGAAGCTTTCTTT
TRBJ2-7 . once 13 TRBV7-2 CASSLHEAYEQYF TGTGCCAGCAGCTTACATGAGGCCTACGAGCAGTACTTC
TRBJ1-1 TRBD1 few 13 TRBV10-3 CAISRDRVTEAFF TGTGCCATCTCCCGGGACAGGGTCACTGAAGCTTTCTTT
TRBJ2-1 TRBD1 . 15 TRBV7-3 CASSKQTGGQGEQFF TGTGCCAGCAGCAAACAGACAGGGGGCCAGGGTGAGCAGTTCTTC
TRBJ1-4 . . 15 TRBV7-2 CASSLDPLSGEKLFF TGTGCCAGCAGCTTAGACCCCCTATCGGGTGAAAAACTGTTTTTT
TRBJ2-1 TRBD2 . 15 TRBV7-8 CASSPQTGGGNEQFF TGTGCCAGCAGCCCCCAAACGGGAGGGGGGAATGAGCAGTTCTTC
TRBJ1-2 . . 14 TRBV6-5 CASSSGTENYGYTF TGTGCCAGCAGTTCCGGGACCGAGAACTATGGCTACACCTTC
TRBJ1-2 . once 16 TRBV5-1 CASSQNSEAVNYGYTF TGCGCCAGCAGCCAGAACTCAGAGGCGGTTAACTATGGCTACACCTTC
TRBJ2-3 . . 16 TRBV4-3 CASSQKTAGNTDTQYF TGCGCCAGCAGCCAGAAGACGGCAGGGAACACAGATACGCAGTATTTT
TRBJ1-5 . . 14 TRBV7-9 CASSPQGGQQPQHF TGTGCCAGCAGCCCCCAGGGTGGACAGCAGCCCCAGCATTTT
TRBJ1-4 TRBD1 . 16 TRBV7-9 CASSFGQASTNEKLFF TGTGCCAGCAGCTTCGGACAGGCCTCAACTAATGAAAAACTGTTTTTT
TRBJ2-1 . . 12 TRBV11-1 CASSLKGDEQFF TGTGCCAGCAGCTTAAAGGGTGATGAGCAGTTCTTC
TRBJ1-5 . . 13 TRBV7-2 CASSLYEGQPQHF TGTGCCAGCAGCTTATATGAGGGTCAGCCCCAGCATTTT
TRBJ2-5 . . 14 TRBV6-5 CASIHVSHQETQYF TGTGCCAGCATCCACGTCTCCCACCAAGAGACCCAGTACTTC
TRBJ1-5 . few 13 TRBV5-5 CASSLLWDQPQHF TGTGCCAGCAGCTTACTCTGGGACCAGCCCCAGCATTTT
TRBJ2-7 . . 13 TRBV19 CASSPGQTYEQYF TGTGCCAGTAGCCCAGGACAGACCTACGAGCAGTACTTC
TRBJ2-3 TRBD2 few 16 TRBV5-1 CASSFTQRGGTDTQYF TGCGCCAGCAGCTTCACGCAGCGGGGTGGCACAGATACGCAGTATTTT
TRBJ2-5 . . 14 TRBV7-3 CASSSSAGQETQYF TGTGCCAGCAGCTCCTCGGCGGGGCAAGAGACCCAGTACTTC
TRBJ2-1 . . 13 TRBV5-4 CASSLVGSNEQFF TGTGCCAGCAGCTTGGTTGGGAGTAATGAGCAGTTCTTC
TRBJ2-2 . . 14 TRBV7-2 CASSFLGSTGELFF TGTGCCAGCAGCTTTCTAGGAAGCACCGGGGAGCTGTTTTTT
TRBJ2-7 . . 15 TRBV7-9 CASSSTGSWAYEQYF TGTGCCAGCAGTTCCACAGGGAGCTGGGCCTACGAGCAGTACTTC
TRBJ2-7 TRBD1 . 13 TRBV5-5 CASSSGQGYEQYF TGTGCCAGCAGCTCTGGACAGGGGTACGAGCAGTACTTC
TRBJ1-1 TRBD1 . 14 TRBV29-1 CSATAGQGSTEAFF TGCAGCGCTACGGCCGGACAGGGAAGCACTGAAGCTTTCTTT
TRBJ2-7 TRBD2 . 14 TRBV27 CASSSIAGSYEQYF TGTGCCAGCAGTTCGATAGCGGGGTCCTACGAGCAGTACTTC
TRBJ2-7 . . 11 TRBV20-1 CSARAAHEQYF TGCAGTGCTAGGGCGGCACACGAGCAGTACTTC
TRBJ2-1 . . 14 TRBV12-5 CASGLAGSGGEQFF TGTGCTAGTGGTTTGGCGGGTTCGGGTGGTGAGCAGTTCTTC
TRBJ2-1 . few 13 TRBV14 CASSQVGGDEQFF TGTGCCAGCAGCCAAGTTGGCGGGGATGAGCAGTTCTTC
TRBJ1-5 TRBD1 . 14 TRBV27 CASSPSDRAQPQHF TGTGCCAGCAGTCCCTCAGACAGGGCCCAGCCCCAGCATTTT
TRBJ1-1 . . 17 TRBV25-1 CASSDGLNFEANTEAFF TGTGCCAGCAGTGACGGACTCAACTTTGAGGCGAACACTGAAGCTTTCTTT